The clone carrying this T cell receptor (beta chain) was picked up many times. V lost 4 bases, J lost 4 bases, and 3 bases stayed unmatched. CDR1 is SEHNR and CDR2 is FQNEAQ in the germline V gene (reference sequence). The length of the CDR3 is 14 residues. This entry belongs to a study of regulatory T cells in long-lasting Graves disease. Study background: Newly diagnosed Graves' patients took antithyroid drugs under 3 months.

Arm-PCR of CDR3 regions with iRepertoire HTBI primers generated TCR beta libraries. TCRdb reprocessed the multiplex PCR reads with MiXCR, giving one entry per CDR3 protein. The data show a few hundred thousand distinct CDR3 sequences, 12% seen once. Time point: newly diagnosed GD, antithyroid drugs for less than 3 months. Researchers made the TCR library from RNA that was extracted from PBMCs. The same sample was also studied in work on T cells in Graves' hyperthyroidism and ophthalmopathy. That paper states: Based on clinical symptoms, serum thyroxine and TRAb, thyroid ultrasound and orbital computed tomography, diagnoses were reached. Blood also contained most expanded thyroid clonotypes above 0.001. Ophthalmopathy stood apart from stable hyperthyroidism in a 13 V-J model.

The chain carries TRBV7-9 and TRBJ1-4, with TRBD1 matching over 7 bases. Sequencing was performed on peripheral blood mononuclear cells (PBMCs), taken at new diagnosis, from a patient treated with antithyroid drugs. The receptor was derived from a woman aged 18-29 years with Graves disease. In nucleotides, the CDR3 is TGTGCCAGCAGCTCCACAGGGGATAATGAAAAACTGTTTTTT. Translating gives CASSSTGDNEKLFF.